Listed below are T cell receptor beta chains from one sample, sequenced in a study of T-cell memory formation after mild COVID-19. MiXCR, run by TCRdb on the 5' RACE reads, gives a single entry per CDR3 protein. This table holds roughly 300,000 distinct CDR3 sequences, 7% to 10% found once. Sequencing input: PBMCs or a T cell subset sorted from them (not recorded which). These receptor sequences come from a man aged 18 to 35 who had mild COVID-19 (a few samples of this study predate the infection). Cell type and time point are not known. Each CDR3 is given with its conserved first and last residue. D genes are given only for firm matches. Expanded clones get a size class; other rows say once, few or many, or leave the size out.

clone size	D gene	V gene	J gene	CDR3 protein	CDR3 DNA
NA	TRBD1	TRBV3-1	TRBJ1-2	CASSHPGQGWGGYTF	TGTGCCAGCAGCCATCCGGGACAGGGGTGGGGTGGCTACACCTTC
many	NA	TRBV5-1	TRBJ2-6	CASSLTLLAGANVLTF	TGCGCCAGCAGCTTGACACTTTTGGCTGGGGCCAACGTCCTGACTTTC
NA	NA	TRBV2	TRBJ2-3	CASTLRAVGTDTQYF	TGTGCCAGCACCCTCCGCGCGGTGGGCACAGATACGCAGTATTTT
few	NA	TRBV20-1	TRBJ2-5	CSATTSAETQYF	TGCAGTGCGACGACTAGTGCGGAGACCCAGTACTTC
NA	TRBD1	TRBV6-5	TRBJ1-2	CASSYRTGSLYGYTF	TGTGCCAGCAGTTACAGGACAGGGTCCCTCTATGGCTACACCTTC
few	NA	TRBV5-6	TRBJ1-2	CASSLTISGYTF	TGTGCCAGCAGCTTAACGATCTCAGGCTACACCTTC
NA	NA	TRBV19	TRBJ1-1	CASSIGPLNTEAFF	TGTGCCAGTTCAATAGGGCCGTTGAACACTGAAGCTTTCTTT
NA	NA	TRBV7-9	TRBJ1-1	CASSTRRVTEAFF	TGTGCCAGCAGCACCCGACGGGTCACTGAAGCTTTCTTT
NA	TRBD1	TRBV12-3/TRBV12-4	TRBJ2-5	CASSPMTGGQETQYF	TGTGCCAGCAGTCCCATGACAGGGGGGCAAGAGACCCAGTACTTC
NA	NA	TRBV9	TRBJ2-7	CASSVQESSYEQYF	TGTGCCAGCAGCGTACAGGAGAGCTCCTACGAGCAGTACTTC
NA	NA	TRBV5-1	TRBJ1-5	CASSLSRPPYSNQPQHF	TGCGCCAGCAGCTTGAGCCGCCCACCTTATAGCAATCAGCCCCAGCATTTT
few	NA	TRBV12-3/TRBV12-4	TRBJ1-5	CASRMEGDESNQPQHF	TGTGCCAGCAGAATGGAGGGGGATGAGAGCAATCAGCCCCAGCATTTT
many	NA	TRBV10-1	TRBJ1-1	CASSGQVNAEAFF	TGCGCCAGCAGTGGACAAGTGAACGCTGAAGCTTTCTTT
few	NA	TRBV29-1	TRBJ2-7	CSVEMADYEQYF	TGCAGCGTTGAAATGGCAGACTACGAGCAGTACTTC
many	NA	TRBV29-1	TRBJ1-1	CSVEDLPGLNTEAFF	TGCAGCGTTGAAGATCTTCCAGGGCTGAACACTGAAGCTTTCTTT
NA	NA	TRBV6-5	TRBJ1-6	CASSFRPSLNSPLHF	TGTGCCAGCAGTTTTCGCCCGAGCCTTAATTCACCCCTCCACTTT
NA	TRBD1	TRBV6-1	TRBJ1-5	CASSEATGTGNQPQHF	TGTGCCAGCAGTGAGGCGACAGGGACGGGGAATCAGCCCCAGCATTTT
many	NA	TRBV6-2/TRBV6-3	TRBJ2-2	CASSYPRANTGELFF	TGTGCCAGCAGTTATCCCCGGGCGAACACCGGGGAGCTGTTTTTT
many	TRBD1	TRBV6-2/TRBV6-3	TRBJ1-1	CASSYRGTANTEAFF	TGTGCCAGCAGTTACAGGGGGACAGCTAACACTGAAGCTTTCTTT
few	NA	TRBV2	TRBJ2-3	CASSEFEDTQYF	TGTGCCAGCAGTGAATTCGAAGATACGCAGTATTTT
NA	TRBD2	TRBV3-1	TRBJ2-7	CASSQRLAGGSYEQYF	TGTGCCAGCAGCCAAAGACTAGCGGGGGGTTCCTACGAGCAGTACTTC
many	TRBD1	TRBV5-1	TRBJ1-1	CASSLEGQGNTEAFF	TGCGCCAGCAGCTTGGAGGGACAGGGGAACACTGAAGCTTTCTTT
few	NA	TRBV27	TRBJ2-1	CASSFRSGSPGNEQFF	TGTGCCAGCAGTTTTAGAAGCGGGTCACCGGGAAATGAGCAGTTCTTC
NA	NA	TRBV7-2	TRBJ2-5	CASSSTNQETQYF	TGTGCCAGCAGCTCGACAAATCAAGAGACCCAGTACTTC
few	NA	TRBV6-5	TRBJ1-2	CASTGPRKGIFGYTF	TGTGCCAGCACCGGACCTCGCAAGGGTATTTTTGGCTACACCTTC
many	NA	TRBV5-1	TRBJ2-1	CASSSHLTESYNEQFF	TGCGCCAGCAGCTCCCATCTGACAGAATCCTACAATGAGCAGTTCTTC
many	NA	TRBV12-3/TRBV12-4	TRBJ1-5	CASSLSTQPQHF	TGTGCCAGCAGTTTATCGACTCAGCCCCAGCATTTT
NA	NA	TRBV19	TRBJ1-1	CASLPRQVEAFF	TGTGCCAGTCTCCCTAGACAGGTTGAAGCTTTCTTT
many	NA	TRBV5-1	TRBJ1-6	CASRSDGADNSPLHF	TGCGCCAGCAGGTCTGACGGAGCCGATAATTCACCCCTCCACTTT
few	TRBD1	TRBV6-6	TRBJ2-5	CASTTTGVETQYF	TGTGCCAGCACCACAACAGGGGTCGAGACCCAGTACTTC
many	TRBD2	TRBV9	TRBJ2-2	CASSVDSGRTGELFF	TGTGCCAGCAGCGTAGATAGCGGGCGCACCGGGGAGCTGTTTTTT
many	TRBD2	TRBV6-2/TRBV6-3	TRBJ2-1	CASSPRTSGGYF	TGTGCCAGCAGCCCCAGGACTAGCGGGGGCTACTTC
NA	NA	TRBV20-1	TRBJ2-2	CSARDVRAGLNTGELFF	TGCAGTGCTAGAGATGTGAGGGCAGGGCTGAACACCGGGGAGCTGTTTTTT
few	TRBD1	TRBV7-9	TRBJ1-1	CASSLAWTGEDTEAFF	TGTGCCAGCAGCTTAGCGTGGACAGGGGAGGACACTGAAGCTTTCTTT
NA	NA	TRBV5-1	TRBJ2-5	CASSLAGGGPQETQYF	TGCGCCAGCAGCTTGGCCGGAGGCGGTCCCCAAGAGACCCAGTACTTC
NA	NA	TRBV18	TRBJ2-3	CASSPGGYGTDTQYF	TGTGCCAGCTCACCCGGGGGCTACGGCACAGATACGCAGTATTTT
few	NA	TRBV9	TRBJ2-3	CASSVGPVSDTQYF	TGTGCCAGCAGCGTAGGGCCAGTATCAGATACGCAGTATTTT
NA	TRBD1	TRBV5-5	TRBJ1-5	CASSVVWDRGESGNQPQHF	TGTGCCAGCAGCGTGGTATGGGACAGGGGGGAGAGTGGCAATCAGCCCCAGCATTTT
few	TRBD1	TRBV30	TRBJ2-2	CAWSVPDREAGELFF	TGTGCCTGGAGTGTACCGGACAGGGAGGCCGGGGAGCTGTTTTTT
NA	NA	TRBV7-2	TRBJ2-7	CASSQKEGSLYEQYF	TGTGCCAGCAGCCAGAAAGAGGGGTCCCTCTACGAGCAGTACTTC
few	TRBD2	TRBV29-1	TRBJ2-3	CSAGTSGTDTQYF	TGCAGCGCCGGGACTAGCGGCACAGATACGCAGTATTTT